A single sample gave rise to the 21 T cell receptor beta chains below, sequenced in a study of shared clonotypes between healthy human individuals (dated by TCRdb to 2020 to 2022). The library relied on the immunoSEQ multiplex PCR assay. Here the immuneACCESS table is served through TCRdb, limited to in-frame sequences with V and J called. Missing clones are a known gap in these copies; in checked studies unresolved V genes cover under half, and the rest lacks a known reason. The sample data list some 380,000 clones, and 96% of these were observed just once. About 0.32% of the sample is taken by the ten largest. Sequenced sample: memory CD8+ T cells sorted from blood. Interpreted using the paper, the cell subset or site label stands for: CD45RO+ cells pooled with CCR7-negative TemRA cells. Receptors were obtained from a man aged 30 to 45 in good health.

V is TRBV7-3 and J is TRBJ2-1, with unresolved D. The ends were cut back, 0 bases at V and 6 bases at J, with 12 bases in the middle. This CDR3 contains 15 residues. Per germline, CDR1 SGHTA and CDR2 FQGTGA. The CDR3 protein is CASSLTLPRSNEQFF. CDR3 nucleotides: TGTGCCAGCAGCTTAACTCTCCCTAGGAGCAATGAGCAGTTCTTC.

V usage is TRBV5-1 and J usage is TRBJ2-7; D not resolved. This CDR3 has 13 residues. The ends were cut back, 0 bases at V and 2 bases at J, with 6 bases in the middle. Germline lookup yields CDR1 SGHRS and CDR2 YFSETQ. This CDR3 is CASSLGPTYEQYF. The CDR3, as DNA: TGCGCCAGCAGCTTGGGACCGACCTACGAGCAGTACTTC.

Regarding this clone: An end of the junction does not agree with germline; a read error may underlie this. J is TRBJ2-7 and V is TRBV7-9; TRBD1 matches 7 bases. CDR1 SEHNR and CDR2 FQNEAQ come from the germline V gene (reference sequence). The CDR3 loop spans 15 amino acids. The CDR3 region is CASSPRDRLSNEQYF. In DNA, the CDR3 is TGTGCCAGCAGCCCTCGGGACAGACTCTCCAACGAGCAGTACTTC.

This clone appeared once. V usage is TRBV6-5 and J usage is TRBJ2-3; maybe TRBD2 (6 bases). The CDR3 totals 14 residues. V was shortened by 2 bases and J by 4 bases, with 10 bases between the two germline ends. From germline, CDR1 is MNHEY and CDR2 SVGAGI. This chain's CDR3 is CASSYRRGPDTQYF. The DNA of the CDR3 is TGTGCCAGCAGTTACCGGCGGGGTCCAGATACGCAGTATTTT.

CDR3: CASSPQENTEAFF. The CDR3 nucleotides read TGTGCCAGCAGCCCACAGGAGAACACTGAAGCTTTCTTT. The chain joins TRBV7-9 to TRBJ1-1; D may be TRBD1 (5 bases). CDR3 length: 13 residues. CDR1 and CDR2 (germline): SEHNR, FQNEAQ (reference sequence). V dropped 5 bases and J dropped 1 base, with 8 bases sitting between them. The full variable domain, its missing parts supplied by reference TRBV7-9 and TRBJ1-1, is DTGVSQNPRHKITKRGQNVTFRCDPISEHNRLYWYRQTLGQGPEFLTYFQNEAQLEKSRLLSDRFSAERPKGSFSTLEIQRTEQGDSAMYLCASSPQENTEAFFGQGTRLTVV.

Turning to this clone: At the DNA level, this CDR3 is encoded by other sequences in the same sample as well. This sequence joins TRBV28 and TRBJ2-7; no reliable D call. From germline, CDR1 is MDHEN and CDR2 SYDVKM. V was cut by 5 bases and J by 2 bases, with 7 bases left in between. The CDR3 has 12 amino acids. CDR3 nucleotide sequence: TGTGCCAGCAGTCTTCCTCCCTACGAGCAGTACTTC. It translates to CASSLPPYEQYF. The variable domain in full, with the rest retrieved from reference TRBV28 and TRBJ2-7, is DVKVTQSSRYLVKRTGEKVFLECVQDMDHENMFWYRQDPGLGLRLIYFSYDVKMKEKGDIPEGYSVSREKKERFSLILESASTNQTSMYLCASSLPPYEQYFGPGTRLTVT.

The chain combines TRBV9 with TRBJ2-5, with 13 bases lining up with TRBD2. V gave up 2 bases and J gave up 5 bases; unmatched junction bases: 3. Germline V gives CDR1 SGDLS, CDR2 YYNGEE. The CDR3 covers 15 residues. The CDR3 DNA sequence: TGTGCCAGCAGCGTGGCGACTAGCGGGAGGGAGACCCAGTACTTC. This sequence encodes CASSVATSGRETQYF. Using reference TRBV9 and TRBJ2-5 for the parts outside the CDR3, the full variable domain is DSGVTQTPKHLITATGQRVTLRCSPRSGDLSVYWYQQSLDQGLQFLIQYYNGEERAKGNILERFSAQQFPDLHSELNLSSLELGDSALYFCASSVATSGRETQYFGPGTRLLVL.

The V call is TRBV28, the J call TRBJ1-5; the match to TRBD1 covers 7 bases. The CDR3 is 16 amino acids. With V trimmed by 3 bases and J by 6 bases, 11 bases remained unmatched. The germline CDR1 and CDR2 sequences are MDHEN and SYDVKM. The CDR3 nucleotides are TGTGCCAGCAGTTTCAGCGGCAGGGGGGTAGGTCAGCCCCAGCATTTT. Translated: CASSFSGRGVGQPQHF.

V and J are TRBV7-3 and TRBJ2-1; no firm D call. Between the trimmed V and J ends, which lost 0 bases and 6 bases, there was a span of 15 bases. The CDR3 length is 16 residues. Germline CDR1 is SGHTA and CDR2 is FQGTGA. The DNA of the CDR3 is TGTGCCAGCAGCTTAACAGTCCAGCCCACTCGCAATGAGCAGTTCTTC. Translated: CASSLTVQPTRNEQFF.

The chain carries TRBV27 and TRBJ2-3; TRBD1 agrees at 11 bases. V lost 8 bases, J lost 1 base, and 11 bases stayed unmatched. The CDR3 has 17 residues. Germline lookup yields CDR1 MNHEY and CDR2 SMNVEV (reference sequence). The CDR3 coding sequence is TGTGCCAGCGGACCCCAACAGGACAGGGGGCGCACAGATACGCAGTATTTT. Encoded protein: CASGPQQDRGRTDTQYF.

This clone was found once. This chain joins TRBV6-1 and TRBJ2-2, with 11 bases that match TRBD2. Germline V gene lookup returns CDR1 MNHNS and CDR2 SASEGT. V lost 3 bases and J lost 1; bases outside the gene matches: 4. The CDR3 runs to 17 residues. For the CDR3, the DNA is TGTGCCAGCAGTGAGTTTCTAGCGGGAGGGAACACCGGGGAGCTGTTTTTT. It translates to CASSEFLAGGNTGELFF.

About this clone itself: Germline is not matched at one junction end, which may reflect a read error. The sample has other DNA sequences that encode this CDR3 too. CDR3 coding DNA: TGTGCCAGCAGCCTAGCGGGAGCCGAGCAGTACTTC. Translation: CASSLAGAEQYF. The chain is built from TRBV7-9 and TRBJ2-7, with 10 bases aligning to TRBD2. Germline values: CDR1 SEHNR, CDR2 FQNEAQ (reference sequence). This CDR3 contains 12 residues.

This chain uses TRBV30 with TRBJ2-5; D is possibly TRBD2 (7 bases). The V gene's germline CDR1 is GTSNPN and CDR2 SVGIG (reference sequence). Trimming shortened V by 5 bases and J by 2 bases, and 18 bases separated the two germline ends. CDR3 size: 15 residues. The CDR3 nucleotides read TGTGCCTGGGGGAGGGGGGGGCGAGCTCAAGAGACCCAGTACTTC. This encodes CAWGRGGRAQETQYF.

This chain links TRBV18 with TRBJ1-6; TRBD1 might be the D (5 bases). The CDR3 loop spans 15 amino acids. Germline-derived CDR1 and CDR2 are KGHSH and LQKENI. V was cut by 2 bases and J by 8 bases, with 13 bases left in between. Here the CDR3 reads CASSPEGLRYSPLHF. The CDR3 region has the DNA TGTGCCAGCTCACCAGAGGGGCTAAGATATTCACCCCTCCACTTT.

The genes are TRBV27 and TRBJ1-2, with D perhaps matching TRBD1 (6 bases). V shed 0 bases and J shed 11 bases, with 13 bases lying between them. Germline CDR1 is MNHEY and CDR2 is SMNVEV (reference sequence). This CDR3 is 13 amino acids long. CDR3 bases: TGTGCCAGCAGTTTATCTTCGGGGGGCCGTTACACCTTC. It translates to CASSLSSGGRYTF.

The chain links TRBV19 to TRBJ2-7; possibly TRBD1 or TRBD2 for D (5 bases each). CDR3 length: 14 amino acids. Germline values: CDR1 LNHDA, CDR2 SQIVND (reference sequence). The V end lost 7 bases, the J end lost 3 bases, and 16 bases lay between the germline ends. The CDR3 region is CASTDPGTNYEQYF. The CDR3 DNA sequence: TGTGCCAGTACCGATCCCGGGACGAACTACGAGCAGTACTTC.

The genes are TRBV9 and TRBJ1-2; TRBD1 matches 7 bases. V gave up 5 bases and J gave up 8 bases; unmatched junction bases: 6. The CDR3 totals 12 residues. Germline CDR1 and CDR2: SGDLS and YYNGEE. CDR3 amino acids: CASRGRQGGYTF. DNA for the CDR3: TGTGCCAGCAGGGGTAGACAGGGCGGCTACACCTTC.

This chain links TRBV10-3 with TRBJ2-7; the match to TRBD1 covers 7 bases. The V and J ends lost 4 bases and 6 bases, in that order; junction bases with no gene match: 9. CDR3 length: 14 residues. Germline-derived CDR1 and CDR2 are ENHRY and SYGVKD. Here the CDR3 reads CAISGSQGISEQYF. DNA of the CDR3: TGTGCCATCAGTGGGTCACAGGGGATCTCCGAGCAGTACTTC.

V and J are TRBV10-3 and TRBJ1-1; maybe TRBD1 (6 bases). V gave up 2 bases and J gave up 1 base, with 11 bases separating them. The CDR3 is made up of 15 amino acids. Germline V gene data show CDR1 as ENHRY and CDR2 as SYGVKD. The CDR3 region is CAISEVPGANTEAFF. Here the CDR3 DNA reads TGTGCCATCAGTGAGGTCCCAGGGGCGAACACTGAAGCTTTCTTT.

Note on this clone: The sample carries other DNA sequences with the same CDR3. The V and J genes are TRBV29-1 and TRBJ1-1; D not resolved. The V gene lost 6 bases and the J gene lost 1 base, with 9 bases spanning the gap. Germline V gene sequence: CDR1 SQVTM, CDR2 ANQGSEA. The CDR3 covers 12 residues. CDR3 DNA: TGCAGCGTAGATCGGGGGAACACTGAAGCTTTCTTT. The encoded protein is CSVDRGNTEAFF.

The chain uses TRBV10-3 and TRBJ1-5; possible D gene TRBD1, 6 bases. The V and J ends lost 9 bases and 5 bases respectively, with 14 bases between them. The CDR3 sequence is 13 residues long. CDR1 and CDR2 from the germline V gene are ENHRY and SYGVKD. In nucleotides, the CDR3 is TGTGCCATTAATGACAGGCGGGATCAGCCCCAGCATTTT. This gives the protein CAINDRRDQPQHF.